These 14 T cell receptor beta chains share one sample of origin, sequenced in a study of human T cells and chemical hapten exposure (dated by TCRdb to the early 2020s). The library was obtained by RACE. Reads for this sample came from a NextSeq 500. Through fastp at Q25 and MiXCR, TCRdb rebuilt clones from the public reads, retaining in-frame beta chains. CDR3 protein sequences are deduplicated, and each keeps its most common genes and DNA. In all, the sample holds a few hundred thousand distinct CDR3 sequences, and 5% to 6.5% of those were seen once. The leading ten clones occupy around 8% of the sample. Explained via the paper, the time point label denotes: pre-sensitization, week 0. This specimen's treatment or condition label, interpreted: therapeutic diphenylcyclopropenone sensitization with weekly scalp DPC. The sample in question was whole blood, obtained in connection with sensitization to the hapten diphenylcyclopropenone (DPC). The receptors derive from a woman under 30 with alopecia areata. Some clones in this sample may be carry-over from other donors' samples.

This clonotype came up many times. The rearrangement uses TRBV28 and TRBJ1-1; no definite D call. This CDR3 is 13 amino acids long. Germline loops: CDR1 MDHEN, CDR2 SYDVKM. V lost 2 bases and J lost 8, with 12 bases in between. In nucleotides, the CDR3 is TGTGCCAGCAGTTTACGACTCCTGGAGGAAGCTTTCTTT. Translation: CASSLRLLEEAFF.

The sample holds a few counts of this clonotype. V is TRBV27 and J is TRBJ2-7; perhaps TRBD2 as D (7 bases). Germline V gene lookup returns CDR1 MNHEY and CDR2 SMNVEV (reference sequence). This CDR3 is built from 16 residues. Deletions cut 2 bases from V and 4 bases from J, with 18 bases between. The CDR3 nucleotides read TGTGCCAGCAGTTTAGGACTAGGGGGGGTTCTATACGAGCAGTACTTC. Protein sequence: CASSLGLGGVLYEQYF.

The V call is TRBV5-4, the J call TRBJ1-4; D may be TRBD1 (5 bases). Germline V CDR1 and CDR2: SGHNT, YYREEE (reference sequence). The CDR3 runs to 16 residues. The V end was cut by 0 bases, the J end by 7 bases, with 16 bases between. CDR3 nucleotides: TGTGCCAGCAGCTTGGCCGGGGCAGGGTATGGTGAAAAACTGTTTTTT. Amino acid sequence: CASSLAGAGYGEKLFF.

The table lists this clonotype with many counts. V usage is TRBV7-9 and J usage is TRBJ1-2; no firm D call. Germline assignment: CDR1 SEHNR and CDR2 FQNEAQ (reference sequence). CDR3 size: 11 residues. V was clipped by 1 base and J by 6 bases, with 3 bases between them. The CDR3 sequence is CASSLVDGYTF. DNA of the CDR3: TGTGCCAGCAGCTTAGTAGATGGCTACACCTTC.

There are many counts of this clonotype. This chain connects TRBV7-2 to TRBJ1-3, with no clear D. Deletions cut 5 bases from V and 3 bases from J, with 17 bases between. Germline loops: CDR1 SGHTA, CDR2 FQGNSA. There are 16 residues in the CDR3. CDR3 loop: CASSHFDWYGGNTIYF. The CDR3, as DNA: TGTGCCAGCAGCCACTTTGACTGGTATGGTGGAAACACCATATATTTT. Supplemented by reference TRBV7-2 and TRBJ1-3, the full variable domain reads GAGVSQSPSNKVTEKGKDVELRCDPISGHTALYWYRQSLGQGLEFLIYFQGNSAPDKSGLPSDRFSAERTGGSVSTLTIQRTQQEDSAVYLCASSHFDWYGGNTIYFGEGSWLTVV.

This clonotype was picked up many times. The chain links TRBV3-1 to TRBJ2-2; 11 bases agree with TRBD2. The ends lost 4 bases at V and 2 bases at J; junction bases unmatched: 6. The CDR3 spans 17 residues. Germline-derived CDR1 and CDR2 are LGHDT and YNNKEL (reference sequence). The CDR3 DNA reads as TGTGCCAGCAGCCGTCTAGCGGGGGGCCGTAACACCGGGGAGCTGTTTTTT. It encodes CASSRLAGGRNTGELFF.

The chain links TRBV18 to TRBJ2-7, with 10 bases identical to TRBD1. The CDR3 length is 15 residues. CDR1 and CDR2 (germline): KGHSH, LQKENI. The J segment lost 3 bases and the V segment lost 3 bases, leaving 5 bases of the junction unmatched. The CDR3 reads CASSPTGGRLYEQYF. DNA of the CDR3: TGTGCCAGCTCACCGACAGGGGGCCGGCTCTACGAGCAGTACTTC.

This clonotype was seen repeatedly, ten times or more. The chain uses TRBV20-1 and TRBJ1-6; 10 nucleotides agree with TRBD1. V was clipped by 4 bases and J by 9 bases; unmatched bases: 3. This CDR3 has 13 amino acids. CDR1 DFQATT and CDR2 SNEGSKA come from the germline V gene (reference sequence). The CDR3 is CSATGQGGSPLHF. CDR3 coding DNA: TGCAGTGCTACCGGACAGGGGGGTTCACCCCTCCACTTT.

In this sample, this clonotype turned up many times. The CDR3: CASSFGIYNEQFF. The CDR3 DNA reads TGTGCCAGCAGCTTCGGGATTTACAATGAGCAGTTCTTC. This rearrangement joins TRBV7-2 to TRBJ2-1; D possibly corresponds to TRBD2 (5 bases). The CDR3 runs to 13 residues. V lost 3 bases and J lost 4, with 7 bases in between. Looked up from germline, CDR1 is SGHTA and CDR2 is FQGNSA.

This clonotype was observed many times. The chain employs TRBV5-1 and TRBJ2-2, with TRBD2 matching 13 bases. In germline, CDR1 is SGHRS, CDR2 YFSETQ. This CDR3 has 18 amino acids. V shed 4 bases, J shed 0 bases, and the junction held 6 bases outside the gene matches. The CDR3 sequence is CASSRTGTSGANTGELFF. In DNA form, the CDR3 reads TGCGCCAGCAGCCGAACCGGGACTAGCGGGGCGAACACCGGGGAGCTGTTTTTT.

This clonotype was observed many times. The chain is built from TRBV5-6 and TRBJ2-5; the match to TRBD2 covers 13 bases. The CDR3 contains 13 residues. V was clipped by 3 bases and J by 8 bases; unmatched bases: 1. CDR1 is SGHDT and CDR2 is YYEEEE in the germline V gene. For the CDR3, the DNA is TGTGCCAGCAGCTGGGGACTAGCGGGAACCCAGTACTTC. It codes for CASSWGLAGTQYF.

This clonotype was seen a few times. The J gene is TRBJ2-2, the V gene TRBV2, with D unresolved. The CDR3 sequence is 13 residues long. The germline CDR1 and CDR2 sequences are SNHLY and FYNNEI. V was pared by 4 bases and J by 1 base, with 4 bases between. CDR3 sequence reads: CASSAENTGELFF. In nucleotides, the CDR3 is TGTGCCAGCAGTGCAGAGAACACCGGGGAGCTGTTTTTT.

This clonotype was observed at least ten times. This chain uses TRBV14 with TRBJ1-6; D is unresolved. Germline CDR1 reads SGHDN; CDR2 reads FVKESK. This CDR3 contains 15 residues. V lost 0 bases, J lost 3 bases, and 6 bases lay in between. The CDR3 nucleotides are TGTGCCAGCAGCCAAGATGGGTACTATAATTCACCCCTCCACTTT. It specifies CASSQDGYYNSPLHF.

To note about this clonotype: Sequence at one end of the junction differs from germline and may be a read error. The chain carries TRBV4-2 and TRBJ2-7; 9 bases align to TRBD2. Looked up from germline, CDR1 is LGHNA and CDR2 is YNFKEQ. This CDR3 comprises 13 residues. CDR3 in DNA: TGTGCCAGCAGCCACGATAGCGGGGGCGAGCGGTACTTC. It yields the protein CASSHDSGGERYF.